This record looks at one T cell receptor (beta chain) sequence and its context. Its antigen remains unidentified. The CDR3 consists of 14 residues. Germline CDR1 is SEHNR and CDR2 is FQNEAQ (reference sequence). Trimming shortened V by 3 bases and J by 6 bases, and 12 bases separated the two germline ends. Deep level was the assay's run setting. TCRdb's table, derived via immunoSEQ multiplex PCR, lists solely in-frame clones and lacks some. The profile shows approximately 1.5 million clones, approximately 98.5% of them singletons. This sample was taken from a study of shared clonotypes between healthy human individuals. Study results and caveats: The study found roughly 5% of naive CD4 clonotypes shared across a handful of donors. In having few donors, the study represented limited genetic and exposure-history diversity. Generally, naive subsets (rather than memory subsets) showed larger estimated richness.

The rearrangement links TRBV7-9 to TRBJ2-1; perhaps TRBD2 as D (6 bases). The sequenced sample was naive CD4+ T cells sorted from blood. Subset reported: CD45RA+ positively selected. This receptor was taken from a young man in good health. CDR3 amino acids: CASSFPDYPNEQFF. The CDR3 nucleotides read TGTGCCAGCAGCTTCCCGGACTACCCCAATGAGCAGTTCTTC.